This T cell receptor (beta chain) was identified during a study of blood T cell repertoires in COVID-19. Study background: COVID-19 samples from acute and convalescent phases originated in the United States, Italy and Spain. PBMCs, B-cell-depleted T cells, or T cells were the source of the cDNA or gDNA that made up the material.

This CDR3 contains 21 residues. Some clones are missing from TCRdb's copy, which holds only in-frame ones; the method was immunoSEQ multiplex PCR. The sample lists tens of thousands of clones, roughly nine tenths occurring once. The chain joins TRBV12-2 to TRBJ2-4; the listed D gene, TRBD2, was not tested against the DNA. TRBV12-2 is a pseudogene. The source material was peripheral blood. The receptor's source is a human donor in a cohort sampled during active COVID-19. In DNA form, the CDR3 reads TGTGCAAGTCGCTTAGTCTCCCCGGGACTAGCGGTGATAATAGCCAAAAACATTCAGTACTTC. Residues: CASRLVSPGLAVIIAKNIQYF.